This T cell receptor beta chain was identified during a study of blood T cell repertoires in COVID-19. Under the authors' procedure: From reference gene primer amplification, estimates of nucleated cell counts were derived. Clones were read by immunoSEQ multiplex PCR, and TCRdb kept only the in-frame ones, dropping some. V and J calls and clone size are those listed in that table; D and trimming were worked out from the DNA. The table records approximately 210,000 clones, around nine tenths of them present only once. V was shortened by 6 bases and J by 5 bases, with 20 bases between the two germline ends. CDR3 length equals 16 residues. Germline lookup yields CDR1 MDHEN and CDR2 SYDVKM.

This clonotype originated in a human donor in a cohort sampled during active COVID-19. The gene calls are TRBV28 and TRBJ1-5, with a tentative D call TRBD1 (6 bases). Input material: peripheral blood. The CDR3 region is CASSRPLGGSDQPQHF. CDR3 DNA sequence: TGTGCCAGCAGCCGCCCCCTAGGGGGTTCGGATCAGCCCCAGCATTTT.